A few counts support the clone carrying this TCR beta chain. The antigen is undetermined. A second PCR of roughly 6 to 12 cycles used a sample-barcoded 5' primer and a J-beta primer mix. From the 5' RACE reads, TCRdb called clonotypes with MiXCR, one entry per CDR3 protein. The sample lists about 1 million distinct CDR3 sequences, more than 40% occurring once. These data are taken from a study of blood T cells in healthy people across ages. V was shortened by 6 bases and J by 4 bases, with 19 bases between the two germline ends. The CDR3 contains 15 residues. Germline V gene data show CDR1 as MNHEY and CDR2 as SVGAGI. Findings and limits, study-wide: The lack of PBMC sorting stopped any conclusive naive versus antigen-experienced comparison.

The TCR comes from a woman between 55 and 75 years old in good health. Sequenced: blood. The chain is built from TRBV6-5 and TRBJ2-7; D remains unclear. The CDR3 loop is CASSPLTIVKYEQYF. In DNA, the CDR3 is TGTGCCAGCAGCCCTCTTACCATAGTTAAGTACGAGCAGTACTTC.